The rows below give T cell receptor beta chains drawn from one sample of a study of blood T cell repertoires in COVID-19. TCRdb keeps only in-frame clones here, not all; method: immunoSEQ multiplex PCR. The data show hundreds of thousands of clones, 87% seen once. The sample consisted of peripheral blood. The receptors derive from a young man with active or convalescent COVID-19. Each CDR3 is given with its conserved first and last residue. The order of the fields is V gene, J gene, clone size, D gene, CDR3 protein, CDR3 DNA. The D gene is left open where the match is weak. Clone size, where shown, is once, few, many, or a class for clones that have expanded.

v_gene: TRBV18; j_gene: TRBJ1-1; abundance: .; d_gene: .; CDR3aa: CASSPSRDSTEAFF; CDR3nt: TGTGCCAGCTCACCAAGCAGGGATTCCACTGAAGCTTTCTTT
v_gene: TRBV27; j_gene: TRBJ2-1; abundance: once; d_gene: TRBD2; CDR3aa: CASTASGSSGSEQFF; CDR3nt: TGTGCCAGCACGGCTAGCGGGAGTTCAGGGAGTGAGCAGTTCTTC
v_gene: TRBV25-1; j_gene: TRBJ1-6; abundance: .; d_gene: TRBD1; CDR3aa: CASSVGTDNSPLHF; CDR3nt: TGTGCCAGCAGTGTCGGGACAGATAATTCACCCCTCCACTTT
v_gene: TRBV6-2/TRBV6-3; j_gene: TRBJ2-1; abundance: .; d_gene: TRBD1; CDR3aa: CASSYRIGQEHNEQFF; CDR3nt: TGTGCCAGCAGTTATCGAATTGGACAGGAGCATAATGAGCAGTTCTTC
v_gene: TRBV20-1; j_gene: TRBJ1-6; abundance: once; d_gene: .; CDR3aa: CSASVGAKNSPLHF; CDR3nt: TGCAGTGCTAGTGTGGGGGCTAAGAATTCACCCCTCCACTTT
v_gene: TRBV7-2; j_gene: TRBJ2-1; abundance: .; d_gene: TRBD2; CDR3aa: CASSLKAGGLSSSYNEQFF; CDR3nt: TGTGCCAGCAGCTTAAAAGCGGGGGGGCTATCGAGCTCCTACAATGAGCAGTTCTTC
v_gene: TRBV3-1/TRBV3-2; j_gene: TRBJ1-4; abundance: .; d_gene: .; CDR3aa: CASSVTAGNNEKLFF; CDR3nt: TGTGCCAGCAGCGTCACGGCGGGAAATAATGAAAAACTGTTTTTT
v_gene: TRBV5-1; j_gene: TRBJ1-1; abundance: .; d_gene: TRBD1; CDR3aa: CASSKIRDRGRVLGTEAFF; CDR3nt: TGCGCCAGCAGCAAGATCCGGGACAGGGGGCGGGTGCTCGGCACTGAAGCTTTCTTT
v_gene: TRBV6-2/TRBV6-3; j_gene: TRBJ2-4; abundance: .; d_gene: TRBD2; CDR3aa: CASSYGTSGNIQYF; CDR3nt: TGTGCCAGCAGTTACGGAACTAGCGGGAACATTCAGTACTTC
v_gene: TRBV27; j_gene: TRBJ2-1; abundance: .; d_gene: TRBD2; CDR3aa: CASSLRLAGGNNEQFF; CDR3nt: TGTGCCAGCAGTTTACGGCTAGCGGGAGGCAACAATGAGCAGTTCTTC
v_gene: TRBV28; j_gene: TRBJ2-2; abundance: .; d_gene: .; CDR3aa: CASSQPTTYTGELFF; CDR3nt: TGTGCCAGCTCACAACCGACTACCTACACCGGGGAGCTGTTTTTT
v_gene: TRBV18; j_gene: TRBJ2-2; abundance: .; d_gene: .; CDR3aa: CASSPIADDTGELFF; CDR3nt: TGTGCCAGCTCACCAATAGCAGATGACACCGGGGAGCTGTTTTTT
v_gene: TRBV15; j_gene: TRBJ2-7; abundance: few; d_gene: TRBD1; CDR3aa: CATSSGQGATYEQYF; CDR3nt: TGTGCCACCAGCAGCGGTCAGGGGGCCACCTACGAGCAGTACTTC
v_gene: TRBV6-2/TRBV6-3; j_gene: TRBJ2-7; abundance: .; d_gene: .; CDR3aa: CASSMGAEQYF; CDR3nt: TGTGCCAGCAGCATGGGGGCCGAGCAGTACTTC
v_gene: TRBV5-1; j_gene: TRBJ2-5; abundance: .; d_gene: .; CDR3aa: CASSYESRRETQYF; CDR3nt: TGCGCCAGCAGCTACGAGAGTAGGAGAGAGACCCAGTACTTC
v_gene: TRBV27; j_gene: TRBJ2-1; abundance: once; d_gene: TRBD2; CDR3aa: CASSLFQLAGGNEQFF; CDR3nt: TGTGCCAGCAGTTTATTTCAACTAGCGGGGGGGAATGAGCAGTTCTTC
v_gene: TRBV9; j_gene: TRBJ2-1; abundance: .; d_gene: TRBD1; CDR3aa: CASSVGQGVHEQFF; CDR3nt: TGTGCCAGCAGCGTAGGACAGGGGGTTCATGAGCAGTTCTTC
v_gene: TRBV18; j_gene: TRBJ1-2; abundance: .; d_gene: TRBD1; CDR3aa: CASSPRPKVTGDEGYGYTF; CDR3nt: TGTGCCAGCTCACCCCGCCCCAAGGTTACAGGGGACGAGGGCTATGGCTACACCTTC
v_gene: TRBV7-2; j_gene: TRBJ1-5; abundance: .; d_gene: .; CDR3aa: CASSLEVAGSNQPQHF; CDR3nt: TGTGCCAGCAGCTTAGAGGTGGCAGGGAGCAATCAGCCCCAGCATTTT
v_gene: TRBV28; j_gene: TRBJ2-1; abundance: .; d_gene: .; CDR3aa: CASSPVAASYNEQFF; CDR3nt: TGTGCCAGCAGTCCCGTAGCGGCCTCCTACAATGAGCAGTTCTTC
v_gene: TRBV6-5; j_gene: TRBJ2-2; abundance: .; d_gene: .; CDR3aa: CASSSRVTGELFF; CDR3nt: TGTGCCAGCAGTTCCAGGGTGACCGGGGAGCTGTTTTTT
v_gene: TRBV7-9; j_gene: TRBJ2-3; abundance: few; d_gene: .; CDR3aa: CASTTIGSDTQYF; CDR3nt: TGTGCCAGCACCACCATCGGGTCAGATACGCAGTATTTT
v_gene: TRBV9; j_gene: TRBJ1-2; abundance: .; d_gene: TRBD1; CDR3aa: CASSTGGAGGYTF; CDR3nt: TGTGCCAGCAGCACAGGGGGCGCAGGTGGCTACACCTTC
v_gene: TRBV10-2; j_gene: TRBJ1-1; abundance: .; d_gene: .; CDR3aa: CASSEVQRGTEAFF; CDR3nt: TGCGCCAGCAGTGAAGTCCAGAGGGGGACTGAAGCTTTCTTT
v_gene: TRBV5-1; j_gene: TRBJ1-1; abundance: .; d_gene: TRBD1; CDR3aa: CASSLRTGGTSTEAFF; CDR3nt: TGCGCCAGCAGCCTACGCACAGGGGGTACTAGCACTGAAGCTTTCTTT
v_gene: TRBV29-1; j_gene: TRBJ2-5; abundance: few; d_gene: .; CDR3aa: CSRAPDRDNQYF; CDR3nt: TGCAGCCGAGCCCCTGACCGGGACAACCAGTACTTC
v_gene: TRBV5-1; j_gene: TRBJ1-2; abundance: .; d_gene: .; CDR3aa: CASSPTQVNYGYTF; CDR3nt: TGCGCCAGCAGCCCCACTCAGGTTAACTATGGCTACACCTTC
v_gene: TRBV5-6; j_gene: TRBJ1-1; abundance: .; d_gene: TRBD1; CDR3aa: CASSVRTGRNTEAFF; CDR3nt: TGTGCCAGCAGCGTCCGGACAGGGAGGAACACTGAAGCTTTCTTT
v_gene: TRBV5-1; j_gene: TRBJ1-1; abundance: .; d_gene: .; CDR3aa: CASSLGGELMNTEAFF; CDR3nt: TGCGCCAGCAGCTTGGGGGGCGAATTAATGAACACTGAAGCTTTCTTT
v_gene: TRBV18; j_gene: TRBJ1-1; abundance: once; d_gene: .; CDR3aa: CASSPPSAWSEAFF; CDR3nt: TGTGCCAGCTCACCACCGTCCGCCTGGAGTGAAGCTTTCTTT
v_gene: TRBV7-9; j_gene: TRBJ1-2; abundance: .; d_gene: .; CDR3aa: CASTLFGTRSIYGYTF; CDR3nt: TGTGCCAGCACCCTATTCGGGACAAGGTCTATCTATGGCTACACCTTC
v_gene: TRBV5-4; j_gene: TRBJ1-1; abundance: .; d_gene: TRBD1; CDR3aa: CASSLDRGRGNTEAFF; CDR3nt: TGTGCCAGCAGTTTGGACAGGGGGCGAGGGAACACTGAAGCTTTCTTT
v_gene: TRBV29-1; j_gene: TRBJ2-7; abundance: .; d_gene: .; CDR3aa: CSVDPGSGGEQYF; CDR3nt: TGCAGCGTTGACCCCGGGTCCGGGGGCGAGCAGTACTTC
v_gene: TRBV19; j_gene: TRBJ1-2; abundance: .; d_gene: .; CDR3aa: CASSLTGLYGYTF; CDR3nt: TGTGCCAGTAGTTTGACAGGCCTCTATGGCTACACCTTC
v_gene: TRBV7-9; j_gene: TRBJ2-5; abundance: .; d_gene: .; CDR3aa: CASSLDSSDQETQYF; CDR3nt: TGTGCCAGCAGCCTGGACAGCTCCGACCAAGAGACCCAGTACTTC
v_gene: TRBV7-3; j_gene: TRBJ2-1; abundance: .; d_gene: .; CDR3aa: CASSPGELGNEQFF; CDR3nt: TGTGCCAGCAGCCCGGGAGAGCTTGGCAATGAGCAGTTCTTC
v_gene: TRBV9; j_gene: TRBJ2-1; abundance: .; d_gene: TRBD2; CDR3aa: CASSPGGMYNEQFF; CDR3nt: TGTGCCAGCTCCCCGGGGGGGATGTACAATGAGCAGTTCTTC
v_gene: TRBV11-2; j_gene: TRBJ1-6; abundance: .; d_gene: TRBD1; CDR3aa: CASRQPGGRRNSPLHF; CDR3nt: TGTGCCAGCAGACAACCAGGGGGCCGTAGGAATTCACCCCTCCACTTT
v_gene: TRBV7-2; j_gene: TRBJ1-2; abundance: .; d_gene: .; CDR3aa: CASSLFAAGLLTNYGYTF; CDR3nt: TGTGCCAGCAGCTTATTTGCAGCGGGACTGTTGACGAACTATGGCTACACCTTC
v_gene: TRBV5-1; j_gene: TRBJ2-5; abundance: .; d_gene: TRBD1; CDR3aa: CASSFDGQGERETQYF; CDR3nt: TGCGCCAGCAGCTTTGATGGACAGGGGGAACGAGAGACCCAGTACTTC
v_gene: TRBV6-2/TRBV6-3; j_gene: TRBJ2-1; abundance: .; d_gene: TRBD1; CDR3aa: CASSLTGPSYNEQFF; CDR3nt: TGTGCCAGCAGTCTGACAGGGCCTTCCTACAATGAGCAGTTCTTC
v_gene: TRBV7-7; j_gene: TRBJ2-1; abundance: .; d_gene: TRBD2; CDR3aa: CASSPSGGARNNEQFF; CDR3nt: TGTGCTAGCAGCCCGTCCGGGGGGGCTAGGAACAATGAGCAGTTCTTC
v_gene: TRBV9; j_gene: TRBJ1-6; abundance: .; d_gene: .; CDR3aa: CASSAFNSPLHF; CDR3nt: TGTGCCAGCAGCGCGTTTAATTCACCCCTCCACTTT
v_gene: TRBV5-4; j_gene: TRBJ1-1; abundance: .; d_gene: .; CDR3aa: CASSVDFNTEAFF; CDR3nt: TGTGCCAGCAGCGTGGACTTTAACACTGAAGCTTTCTTT
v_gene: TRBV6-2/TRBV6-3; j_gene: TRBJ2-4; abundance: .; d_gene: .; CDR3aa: CASSLGGENIQYF; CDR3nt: TGTGCCAGCAGTCTAGGCGGGGAAAACATTCAGTACTTC
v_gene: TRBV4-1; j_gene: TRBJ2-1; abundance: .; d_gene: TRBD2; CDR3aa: CASSPMTSGSYNEQFF; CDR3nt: TGCGCCAGCAGCCCGATGACTAGCGGGAGCTACAATGAGCAGTTCTTC
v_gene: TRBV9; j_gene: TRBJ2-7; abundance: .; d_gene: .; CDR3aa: CASSPGFSYEQYF; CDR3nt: TGTGCCAGCAGCCCGGGTTTCTCCTACGAGCAGTACTTC
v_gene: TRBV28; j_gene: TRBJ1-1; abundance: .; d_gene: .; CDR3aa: CASRGPRDLAEAFF; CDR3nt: TGTGCCAGCAGGGGTCCCCGGGATCTGGCTGAAGCTTTCTTT
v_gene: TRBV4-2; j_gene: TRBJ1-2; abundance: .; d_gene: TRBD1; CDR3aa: CASSQDPIGTGNDYGYTF; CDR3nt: TGTGCCAGCAGCCAAGATCCGATTGGGACAGGGAATGACTATGGCTACACCTTC
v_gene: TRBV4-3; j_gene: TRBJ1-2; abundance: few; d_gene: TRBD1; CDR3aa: CASSQDLSRGELGYTF; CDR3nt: TGCGCCAGCAGCCAAGATCTATCCAGGGGGGAGCTAGGCTACACCTTC
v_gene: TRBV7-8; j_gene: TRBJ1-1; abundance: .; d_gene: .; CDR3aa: CASSLMTEGSSGTEAFF; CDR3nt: TGTGCCAGCAGCTTAATGACCGAGGGCTCCTCTGGCACTGAAGCTTTCTTT
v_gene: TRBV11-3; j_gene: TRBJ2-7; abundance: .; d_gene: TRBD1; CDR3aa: CASSLFNLTGSVYEQYF; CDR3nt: TGTGCCAGCAGCCTATTCAATTTGACAGGGAGTGTGTACGAGCAGTACTTC
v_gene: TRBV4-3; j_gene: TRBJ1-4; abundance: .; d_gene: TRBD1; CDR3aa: CASSQTGSTNEKLFF; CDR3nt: TGCGCCAGCAGCCAGACAGGGTCAACTAATGAAAAACTGTTTTTT
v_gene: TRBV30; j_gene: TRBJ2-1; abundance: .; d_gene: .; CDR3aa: CAWSVPRLHHNEQFF; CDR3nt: TGTGCCTGGAGTGTACCGCGACTACATCACAATGAGCAGTTCTTC